One sample yielded the 17 T cell receptor beta chains listed below, sequenced in a study of T-cell memory formation after mild COVID-19. MiXCR, applied by TCRdb to the 5' RACE reads, yields one record per CDR3 protein. This sample has about 250,000 distinct CDR3 sequences, with roughly 17% found just once. Sequenced: PBMCs or a T cell subset sorted from them (not recorded which). Every receptor here comes from a man aged 18 to 35 who had mild COVID-19 (a few samples of this study predate the infection). Cell type and time point are not known.

This clonotype has only a few counts. V gene TRBV7-9 combines with J gene TRBJ1-5; D is ambiguous. Germline values: CDR1 SEHNR, CDR2 FQNEAQ (reference sequence). The CDR3 has 13 residues. The V end was cut by 5 bases, the J end by 4 bases, with 9 bases between. The CDR3 loop is CASSADVNQPQHF. CDR3 bases: TGTGCCAGCAGCGCGGACGTAAATCAGCCCCAGCATTTT.

V is TRBV9 and J is TRBJ1-1; D call uncertain. The CDR3 sequence is 15 residues long. Germline V gene lookup returns CDR1 SGDLS and CDR2 YYNGEE. V was clipped by 1 base and J by 4 bases, with 14 bases between them. CDR3 DNA sequence: TGTGCCAGCAGCGTAAGGGATAGTGGGAGCACTGAAGCTTTCTTT. This gives the protein CASSVRDSGSTEAFF.

This clonotype was counted a few times. The V call is TRBV9, the J call TRBJ1-4; unclear D gene. CDR3 size: 14 residues. Trimming removed 1 base at V and 3 bases at J, with 7 bases between. Germline CDR1 and CDR2: SGDLS and YYNGEE. In nucleotides, the CDR3 is TGTGCCAGCAGCGTAACTGGGTCTAATGAAAAACTGTTTTTT. It specifies CASSVTGSNEKLFF.

V gene TRBV6-6 combines with J gene TRBJ2-7; a possible D gene is TRBD2 (6 bases). Looked up from germline, CDR1 is MNHNY and CDR2 is SVGAGI (reference sequence). The CDR3 is made up of 14 amino acids. Trimming removed 2 bases at V and 4 bases at J, with 12 bases between. CDR3 residues: CASSYPNRGYEQYF. CDR3 nucleotides: TGTGCCAGCAGTTACCCCAACCGGGGGTACGAGCAGTACTTC.

This clonotype was observed a handful of times. This chain uses TRBV7-2 with TRBJ2-3; D may be TRBD1 (5 bases). Trimming stripped 5 bases from V and 1 base from J, with 19 bases between. The germline CDR1 and CDR2 sequences are SGHTA and FQGNSA. This CDR3 is 17 amino acids long. The CDR3 bases are TGTGCCAGCAGCCCGGGTTTGGGGCGTGAGGGCACAGATACGCAGTATTTT. Protein product: CASSPGLGREGTDTQYF.

This rearrangement joins TRBV7-2 to TRBJ1-5; possible D gene TRBD1, 5 bases. CDR3 length: 13 amino acids. V lost 4 bases and J lost 3, with 7 bases in between. Germline V lookup: CDR1 SGHTA, CDR2 FQGNSA. The CDR3 bases are TGTGCCAGCAGCTGGGACTACAATCAGCCCCAGCATTTT. It specifies CASSWDYNQPQHF.

This clonotype was counted only a few times. The chain combines TRBV7-2 with TRBJ2-3; D unclear. The ends were cut back, 1 base at V and 5 bases at J, with 10 bases in the middle. The CDR3 totals 14 residues. Germline CDR1 SGHTA, CDR2 FQGNSA. Written as DNA, the CDR3 is TGTGCCAGCAGCTTAGGATTAGATGTAGATACGCAGTATTTT. Translated: CASSLGLDVDTQYF.

This clonotype appeared a few times. V is TRBV10-3 and J is TRBJ2-1, with 8 bases matching TRBD1. This CDR3 is 13 amino acids long. Germline values: CDR1 ENHRY, CDR2 SYGVKD. J gave up 9 bases and V 7 bases, and 8 bases lay outside the gene matches. CDR3 amino acids: CAITGQGVGEQFF. The CDR3 bases are TGTGCCATCACCGGACAGGGTGTGGGTGAGCAGTTCTTC.

This clonotype was counted a few times. J is TRBJ1-2 and V is TRBV6-1, with TRBD1 matching over 8 bases. Germline CDR1 MNHNS, CDR2 SASEGT. This CDR3 is built from 15 residues. Trimming cost V 2 bases and J 7 bases; bases outside gene matches: 9. The CDR3 protein is CASSESGQGAGGYTF. The CDR3 DNA follows: TGTGCCAGCAGTGAATCAGGGCAGGGGGCTGGTGGCTACACCTTC.

This clonotype is classed as medium-sized. The V and J genes are TRBV7-9 and TRBJ2-3; possibly TRBD1 for D (6 bases). CDR3 length: 14 residues. Germline V lookup: CDR1 SEHNR, CDR2 FQNEAQ (reference sequence). Trimming pared 3 bases from V and 2 bases from J, leaving 9 bases between. CDR3 nucleotide sequence: TGTGCCAGCAGCTTTTCAGGGGACACAGATACGCAGTATTTT. Protein product: CASSFSGDTDTQYF.

This clonotype occurred many times. The V gene is TRBV15, the J gene TRBJ1-2; possibly TRBD1 for D (6 bases). The CDR3 has 15 residues. V was shortened by 0 bases and J by 8 bases, with 16 bases between the two germline ends. Germline-derived CDR1 and CDR2 are LNHNV and YYDKDF (reference sequence). The CDR3 region is CATSRDYFPGEGYTF. CDR3 bases: TGTGCCACCAGCAGAGATTATTTTCCAGGGGAGGGCTACACCTTC.

This clonotype came up many times. V and J are TRBV7-2 and TRBJ2-5; D ambiguous. V shed 3 bases and J shed 0 bases, with 2 bases lying between them. There are 12 residues in the CDR3. The germline CDR1 and CDR2 sequences are SGHTA and FQGNSA. The CDR3 loop reads CASSFDQETQYF. CDR3 sequence (DNA): TGTGCCAGCAGCTTCGACCAAGAGACCCAGTACTTC.

The chain joins TRBV30 to TRBJ2-1; a weak D match, TRBD2 (7 bases). Germline lookup yields CDR1 GTSNPN and CDR2 SVGIG (reference sequence). Trimming took off 0 bases at V and 8 bases at J, with 14 bases between the two ends. The CDR3 is 14 amino acids. CDR3 region: CAWSVGGAVDEQFF. DNA for the CDR3: TGTGCCTGGAGTGTGGGGGGGGCGGTGGATGAGCAGTTCTTC.

The V call is TRBV5-6, the J call TRBJ2-7; 7 bases are shared with TRBD2. The CDR3 sequence is 14 residues long. V lost 4 bases to trimming and J lost 2 bases; unmatched junction nucleotides: 6. Germline V gene data show CDR1 as SGHDT and CDR2 as YYEEEE. The CDR3 DNA follows: TGTGCCAGCAGCGCGTGGGGAGGGCCCTACGAGCAGTACGTC. Its protein product is CASSAWGGPYEQYV.

The chain is built from TRBV27 and TRBJ2-7; D possibly corresponds to TRBD2 (6 bases). The V end was cut by 4 bases, the J end by 7 bases, with 14 bases between. Germline values: CDR1 MNHEY, CDR2 SMNVEV (reference sequence). This CDR3 is 13 amino acids long. CDR3: CASSWSGTQEQYF. The CDR3 region has the DNA TGTGCCAGCAGTTGGTCAGGGACTCAGGAGCAGTACTTC.

This clonotype was observed a few times. The chain joins TRBV7-2 to TRBJ2-2, with D possibly matching TRBD2 (6 bases). The CDR3 runs to 15 residues. CDR1 is SGHTA and CDR2 is FQGNSA in the germline V gene. V lost 2 bases and J 4 bases, leaving 11 bases between the germline ends. In nucleotides, the CDR3 is TGTGCCAGCAGCTTAACGGCGGGACCCACCGGGGAGCTGTTTTTT. Translation: CASSLTAGPTGELFF.

This clonotype turned up a few times. V usage is TRBV5-1 and J usage is TRBJ1-1, with TRBD1 matching 7 bases. The CDR3 runs 16 residues. The junction had 12 bases not matched to a gene; V was cut back by 7 bases and J by 0 bases. CDR1 SGHRS and CDR2 YFSETQ come from the germline V gene. This chain's CDR3 is CASRRQGVVVNTEAFF. CDR3 nucleotides: TGCGCCAGCCGGAGACAGGGCGTTGTAGTGAACACTGAAGCTTTCTTT.